The subject of this entry is one T cell receptor (beta chain). Its antigen is still unknown. Base qualities are missing; no much larger clone stands one base away. Reading the label with the study, this specimen's treatment or condition is: in vitro stimulation with specific CMV peptide epitopes to enrich CMV-specific T cells. The data derive from a study of T cell repertoires in cytomegalovirus infection (dated by TCRdb to the late 2010s). About the full investigation: Peptide stimulations targeted recently identified HLA-C-restricted CMV epitopes, whose presentation resists viral immunomodulation, together with well-studied HLA-B-restricted epitopes. Donor HLA type was relevant to the analysis, as public TCR beta signatures indicated carriage of CMV infection together with the matching HLA type. General study outcomes and caveats: The ex vivo response was dominated by HLA-C-restricted CMV-specific TCR beta clonotypes, which also provided the single most frequent clonotype in two of eight donors. Carriers of CMV infection plus the relevant HLA type were discriminated by the cumulative frequency of public TCR beta family members in the study cohort and in an independent approximately 340-donor cohort.

The sequencing machine was an Illumina HiSeq 1500. TCRdb reworked the public reads: Q25 trimming with fastp, MiXCR clone assembly, productive beta chains retained. CDR3 protein sequences are deduplicated, and each keeps its most common genes and DNA. Recorded for this sample are fewer than 950,000 distinct CDR3 sequences; less than 35% of them occurred a single time. Clones ranked in the top ten supply over 10% of the sample. Trimming takes 3 bases from V and 0 bases from J, and the germline ends sit 11 bases apart. The germline V gene supplies CDR1 SGDLS and CDR2 YYNGEE. The CDR3 runs 15 amino acids, cysteine and phenylalanine included. The read is trimmed to its CDR3 DNA, 45 bases read in frame from base 1.

The chain was built from TRBV9 and TRBJ2-3; tentative D gene TRBD1, with 5 bases matching. Sample: cultured CD8+ T cells from PBMCs, taken from culture after CMV antigen stimulation. The origin of this receptor is a human donor in good health (CMV status not recorded). Some clones in this sample may be carry-over from other donors' samples. The DNA sequence is given as TGTGCCAGCAGCGAGGACACCTCCAGCACAGATACGCAGTATTTT. Its protein is CASSEDTSSTDTQYF.